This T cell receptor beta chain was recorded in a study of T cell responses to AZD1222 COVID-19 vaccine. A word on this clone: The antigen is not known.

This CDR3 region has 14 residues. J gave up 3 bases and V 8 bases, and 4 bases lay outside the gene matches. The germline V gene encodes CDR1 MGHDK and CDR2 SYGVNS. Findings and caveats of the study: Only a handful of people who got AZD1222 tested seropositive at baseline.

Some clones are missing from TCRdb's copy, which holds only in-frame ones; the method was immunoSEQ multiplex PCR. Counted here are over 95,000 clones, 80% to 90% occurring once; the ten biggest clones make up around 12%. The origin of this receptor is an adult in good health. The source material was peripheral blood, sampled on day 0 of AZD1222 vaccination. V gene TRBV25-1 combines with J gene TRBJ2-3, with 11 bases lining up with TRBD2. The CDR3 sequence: CASGRLAGTDTQYF. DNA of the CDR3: TGTGCCAGCGGAAGACTAGCGGGAACAGATACGCAGTATTTT.